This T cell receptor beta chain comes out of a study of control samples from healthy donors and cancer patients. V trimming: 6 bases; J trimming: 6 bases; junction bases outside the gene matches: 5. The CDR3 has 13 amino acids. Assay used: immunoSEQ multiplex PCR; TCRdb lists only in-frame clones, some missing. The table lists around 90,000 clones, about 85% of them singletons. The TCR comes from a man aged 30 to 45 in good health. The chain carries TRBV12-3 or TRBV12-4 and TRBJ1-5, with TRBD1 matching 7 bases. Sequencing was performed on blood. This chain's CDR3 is CASRGTVGQPQHF. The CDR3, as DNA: TGTGCCAGCAGAGGGACAGTGGGTCAGCCCCAGCATTTT.